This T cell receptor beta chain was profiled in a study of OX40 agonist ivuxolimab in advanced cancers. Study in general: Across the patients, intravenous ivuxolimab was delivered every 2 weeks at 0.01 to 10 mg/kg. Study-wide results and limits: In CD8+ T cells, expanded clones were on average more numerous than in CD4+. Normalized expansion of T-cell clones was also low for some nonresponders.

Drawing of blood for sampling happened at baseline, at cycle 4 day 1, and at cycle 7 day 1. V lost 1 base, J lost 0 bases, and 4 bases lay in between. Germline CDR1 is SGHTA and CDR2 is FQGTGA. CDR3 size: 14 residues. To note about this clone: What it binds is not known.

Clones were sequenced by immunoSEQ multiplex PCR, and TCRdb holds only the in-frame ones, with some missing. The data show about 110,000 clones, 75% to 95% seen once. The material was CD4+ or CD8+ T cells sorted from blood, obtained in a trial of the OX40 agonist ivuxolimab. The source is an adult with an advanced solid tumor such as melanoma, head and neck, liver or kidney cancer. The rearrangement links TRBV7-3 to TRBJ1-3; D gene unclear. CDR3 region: CASSLRSSGNTIYF. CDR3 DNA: TGTGCCAGCAGCTTAAGATCCTCTGGAAACACCATATATTTT.